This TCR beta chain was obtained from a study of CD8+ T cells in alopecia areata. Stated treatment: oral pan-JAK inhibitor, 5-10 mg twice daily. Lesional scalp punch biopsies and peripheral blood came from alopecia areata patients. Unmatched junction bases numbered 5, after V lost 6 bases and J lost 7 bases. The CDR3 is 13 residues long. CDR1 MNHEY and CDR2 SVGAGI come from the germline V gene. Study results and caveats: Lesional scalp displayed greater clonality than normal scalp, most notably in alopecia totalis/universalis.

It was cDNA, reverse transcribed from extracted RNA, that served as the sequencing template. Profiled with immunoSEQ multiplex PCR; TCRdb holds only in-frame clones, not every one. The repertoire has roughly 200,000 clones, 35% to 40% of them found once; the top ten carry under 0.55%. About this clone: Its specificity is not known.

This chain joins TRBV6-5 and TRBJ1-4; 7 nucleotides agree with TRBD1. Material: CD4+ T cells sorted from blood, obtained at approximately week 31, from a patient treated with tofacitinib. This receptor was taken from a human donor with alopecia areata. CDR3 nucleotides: TGTGCCAGCAGACGACAGGGCGGTGAAAAACTGTTTTTT. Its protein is CASRRQGGEKLFF.